The 8 T cell receptor beta chains below all came from one sample that was sequenced in a study of shared clonotypes between healthy human individuals. Clones were read by immunoSEQ multiplex PCR, and TCRdb kept only the in-frame ones, dropping some. The sample carries around 1,000,000 clones, approximately 80% recorded once. The sequenced sample was memory CD4+ T cells from PBMCs. Described subset: CD45RA-negative fraction. The receptors were sampled from a man younger than 35 in good health. Some clones in this sample may be carry-over from other donors' samples.

The chain joins TRBV7-6 to TRBJ1-3; 7 positions agree with TRBD1. The J segment lost 5 bases and the V segment lost 5 bases, leaving 12 bases of the junction unmatched. This CDR3 is 16 amino acids long. Germline CDR1 is SGHVS and CDR2 is FNYEAQ. CDR3 in DNA: TGTGCCAGCAGCCAATTATTCCGGGACAGTCGAAACACCATATATTTT. Amino acids: CASSQLFRDSRNTIYF. Drawing the rest from reference TRBV7-6 and TRBJ1-3, the complete variable domain is GAGVSQSPRYKVTKRGQDVALRCDPISGHVSLYWYRQALGQGPEFLTYFNYEAQQDKSGLPNDRFSAERPEGSISTLTIQRTEQRDSAMYRCASSQLFRDSRNTIYFGEGSWLTVV.

This clone has a handful of counts. This chain links TRBV7-3 with TRBJ2-4; 7 bases are shared with TRBD2. Germline V lookup: CDR1 SGHTA, CDR2 FQGTGA. The CDR3 covers 13 residues. Unmatched junction bases numbered 2, after V lost 2 bases and J lost 7 bases. CDR3 residues: CASSLAGVNIQYF. The CDR3 DNA is TGTGCCAGCAGCTTAGCGGGAGTCAACATTCAGTACTTC.

The chain couples TRBV4-2 to TRBJ1-4; no clear D gene. V was cut by 0 bases and J by 7 bases, with 9 bases left in between. The CDR3 spans 14 residues. The V gene's germline CDR1 is LGHNA and CDR2 YNFKEQ. The CDR3 is CASSQDRFSEKLFF. The CDR3 nucleotides read TGTGCCAGCAGCCAAGACCGATTCTCTGAAAAACTGTTTTTT.

The V and J genes are TRBV9 and TRBJ2-3, with D perhaps matching TRBD1 (6 bases). Germline CDR1 SGDLS, CDR2 YYNGEE. V shed 0 bases and J shed 4 bases, with 15 bases lying between them. The CDR3 is 16 amino acids. In DNA, the CDR3 is TGTGCCAGCAGCGTAGCTTTTGGGACATCATCAGATACGCAGTATTTT. It is translated as CASSVAFGTSSDTQYF.

There are many counts of this clone. The gene calls are TRBV2 and TRBJ1-6; maybe TRBD1 (5 bases). Germline CDR1 and CDR2: SNHLY and FYNNEI. The CDR3 loop spans 15 amino acids. V gave up 4 bases and J gave up 8 bases, with 15 bases separating them. CDR3 loop: CASSGAGGQYSPLHF. The CDR3 region has the DNA TGTGCCAGCAGTGGAGCGGGGGGTCAGTATTCACCCCTCCACTTT.

Note on this clone: The junction shows a germline mismatch at one end, possibly a read error. The V and J genes are TRBV4-2 and TRBJ2-7, with 10 bases identical to TRBD2. Germline assignment: CDR1 LGHNA and CDR2 YNFKEQ. The CDR3 covers 14 residues. CDR3 bases: TGTGCCAGCGGCCACTCCGGGACTAGCGACGAGCAGTACTTC. It translates to CASGHSGTSDEQYF.

Regarding this clone: This CDR3 is also generated by other DNA sequences in the sample. The chain uses TRBV19 and TRBJ1-5; D is uncertain. CDR1 LNHDA and CDR2 SQIVND come from the germline V gene (reference sequence). V was pared by 4 bases and J by 2 bases, with 9 bases between. This CDR3 region has 14 residues. CDR3 amino acids: CASSKGWGNQPQHF. For the CDR3, the DNA is TGTGCCAGTAGTAAAGGGTGGGGCAATCAGCCCCAGCATTTT.

The gene calls are TRBV2 and TRBJ1-5; possibly TRBD1 for D (5 bases). The V gene lost 2 bases and the J gene lost 5 bases, with 10 bases spanning the gap. This CDR3 is 14 amino acids long. Germline V gives CDR1 SNHLY, CDR2 FYNNEI. CDR3 sequence (DNA): TGTGCCAGCAGTGAAACAACAGGCTATCAGCCCCAGCATTTT. It specifies CASSETTGYQPQHF.